The rows below give T cell receptor beta chains drawn from one sample of a study of shared clonotypes between healthy human individuals. The data were produced by immunoSEQ multiplex PCR, yet TCRdb's version contains in-frame clones alone and is incomplete. The sample consists of some 300,000 clones, more than 60% of them appearing once. The sample consisted of memory CD4+ T cells sorted from blood. The receptor set was obtained from a man in his thirties or forties in good health. CDR3s include the opening cysteine and the closing phenylalanine or tryptophan. The D gene is left open where the match is weak. Size is omitted from some rows. Given values are once, few, many or a class for expanded clones.

>TRBV28|TRBJ1-5|.|TRBD1
CASSLRTGGFYSNQPQHF
TGTGCCAGCAGTTTACGTACAGGGGGCTTCTATAGCAATCAGCCCCAGCATTTT
>TRBV18|TRBJ2-1|.|TRBD2
CASSPKTGGGNEQFF
TGTGCCAGCTCACCGAAAACGGGAGGGGGGAATGAGCAGTTCTTC
>TRBV5-6|TRBJ2-5|.|TRBD1
CASSSGQGEETQYF
TGTGCCAGCAGCTCCGGACAGGGGGAAGAGACCCAGTACTTC
>TRBV7-8|TRBJ2-7|once|TRBD1
CASRPWGQGGAGIGYEQYF
TGTGCCAGCAGACCTTGGGGACAGGGTGGGGCGGGGATAGGGTACGAGCAGTACTTC
>TRBV6-1|TRBJ2-5|.|TRBD2
CASRNSGSAETQYF
TGTGCCAGCAGAAATAGCGGGAGTGCAGAGACCCAGTACTTC
>TRBV7-2|TRBJ2-1|once|TRBD2
CASSSGLAGSYYNEQFF
TGTGCCAGCAGCTCCGGACTAGCGGGATCGTACTACAATGAGCAGTTCTTC
>TRBV9|TRBJ2-7|many|TRBD1
CASSVAGGPGQGRNEQYF
TGTGCCAGCAGCGTAGCCGGGGGACCGGGACAGGGGAGGAACGAGCAGTACTTC
>TRBV25-1|TRBJ1-3|once|TRBD1
CASSDRDRVTGNTIYF
TGTGCCAGCAGTGACCGGGACAGGGTCACTGGAAACACCATATATTTT
>TRBV29-1|TRBJ1-2|.|.
CSALSDYGYTF
TGCAGCGCCTTGTCGGACTATGGCTACACCTTC
>TRBV9|TRBJ1-2|.|TRBD1
CASSSTPGQDVGYTF
TGTGCCAGCAGCTCTACACCGGGACAGGACGTTGGCTACACCTTC
>TRBV5-6|TRBJ1-1|.|TRBD1
CASSPVGTGNTEAFF
TGTGCCAGCAGCCCTGTAGGGACAGGGAACACTGAAGCTTTCTTT
>TRBV19|TRBJ1-5|.|TRBD1
CASSIPWTGGNQPQHF
TGTGCCAGTAGTATCCCATGGACAGGGGGCAATCAGCCCCAGCATTTT
>TRBV6-1|TRBJ2-4|.|TRBD1
CASRNTGQGNIQYF
TGTGCCAGCAGAAATACCGGACAGGGAAACATTCAGTACTTC
>TRBV6-1|TRBJ1-2|.|.
CASSELGWGIRYGYTF
TGTGCCAGCAGTGAATTGGGATGGGGGATACGCTATGGCTACACCTTC
>TRBV18|TRBJ1-2|.|.
CASSPDSTYGYTF
TGTGCCAGCTCACCGGACAGCACCTATGGCTACACCTTC
>TRBV6-1|TRBJ2-1|.|TRBD1
CASMFLGTGNHEQFF
TGTGCCAGCATGTTTTTGGGGACAGGGAATCATGAGCAGTTCTTC
>TRBV15|TRBJ2-1|many|.
CATSREYEQFF
TGTGCCACCAGCAGAGAATATGAGCAGTTCTTC
>TRBV11-2|TRBJ2-4|.|.
CASRKQVAKNIQYF
TGTGCCAGCAGAAAACAAGTAGCCAAAAACATTCAGTACTTC
>TRBV28|TRBJ1-4|once|TRBD1
CATTGGNEKLFF
TGTGCCACCACAGGGGGCAATGAAAAACTGTTTTTT
>TRBV5-6|TRBJ2-3|.|TRBD1
CASSLAGQGLTDTQYF
TGTGCCAGCAGCTTGGCCGGACAGGGTTTAACAGATACGCAGTATTTT
>TRBV15|TRBJ2-3|.|TRBD2
CATSRALLAGVIRPDTQYF
TGTGCCACCAGCAGAGCCTTACTAGCGGGAGTTATTCGCCCAGATACGCAGTATTTT
>TRBV18|TRBJ1-2|.|TRBD1
CASSPRTGDGYTF
TGTGCCAGCTCACCACGGACAGGGGATGGCTACACCTTC
>TRBV7-8|TRBJ2-7|.|TRBD1
CASSFLGQGYEQYF
TGTGCCAGCAGCTTTCTGGGACAGGGCTACGAGCAGTACTTC
>TRBV18|TRBJ1-4|.|.
CASTARGKEEKLFF
TGTGCCAGCACAGCTAGGGGGAAAGAAGAAAAACTGTTTTTT
>TRBV5-4|TRBJ2-7|few|.
CASSLPTKSYEQYF
TGTGCCAGCAGCTTACCCACAAAGAGCTACGAGCAGTACTTC
>TRBV4-2|TRBJ2-5|many|TRBD2
CASSRAFGGMEETQYF
TGTGCCAGCAGCCGGGCCTTCGGGGGGATGGAAGAGACCCAGTACTTC
>TRBV2|TRBJ1-5|.|.
CASRGRPNQPQHF
TGTGCCAGCAGGGGGCGGCCCAATCAGCCCCAGCATTTT
>TRBV15|TRBJ2-7|.|.
CATSRVGGSTYEQYF
TGTGCCACCAGCAGAGTGGGGGGCTCCACCTACGAGCAGTACTTC
>TRBV18|TRBJ1-5|few|.
CASSLSSGSNQPQHF
TGTGCCAGCTCACTAAGTTCAGGGAGTAATCAGCCCCAGCATTTT
>TRBV9|TRBJ2-1|.|TRBD1
CASSGRRGQVGDNEQFF
TGTGCCAGCAGCGGCCGGAGGGGACAGGTCGGGGACAATGAGCAGTTCTTC
>TRBV11-3|TRBJ2-4|once|TRBD1
CASSLTGDIQYF
TGTGCCAGCAGCTTAACAGGGGACATTCAGTACTTC
>TRBV5-1|TRBJ2-2|.|.
CASSLRRGSGELFF
TGCGCCAGCAGCTTAAGAAGGGGGTCCGGGGAGCTGTTTTTT
>TRBV9|TRBJ2-5|.|TRBD2
CASSPLSSGTQYF
TGTGCCAGCAGCCCCCTCTCTAGCGGGACCCAGTACTTC
>TRBV2|TRBJ2-1|.|.
CASSVRDNHNEQFF
TGTGCCAGCAGTGTCCGGGACAACCACAATGAGCAGTTCTTC
>TRBV15|TRBJ2-1|.|TRBD2
CATSRGPGTSGRATYNEQFF
TGTGCCACCAGCAGAGGGCCCGGGACTAGCGGGAGGGCGACGTACAATGAGCAGTTCTTC
>TRBV6-5|TRBJ2-7|.|.
CASSSRPLSSYEQYF
TGTGCCAGCAGTTCACGGCCCCTTAGCTCCTACGAGCAGTACTTC
>TRBV2|TRBJ1-2|.|.
CASSAGGSGYTF
TGTGCCAGCAGCGCAGGTGGATCTGGCTACACCTTC
>TRBV5-1|TRBJ2-5|.|.
CASSLVGGQETQYF
TGCGCCAGCAGCTTGGTAGGGGGCCAAGAGACCCAGTACTTC
>TRBV7-3|TRBJ2-6|.|TRBD1
CASSLTGTAFSGANVLTF
TGTGCCAGCAGCTTAACGGGGACAGCCTTCTCTGGGGCCAACGTCCTGACTTTC
>TRBV21-1|TRBJ2-4|few|.
CASCRFEAGDIQYF
TGTGCCAGCTGCAGGTTTGAAGCAGGGGACATTCAGTACTTC
>TRBV5-1|TRBJ2-7|.|.
CASSLDPLTYEQYF
TGCGCCAGCAGCTTGGATCCCCTCACCTACGAGCAGTACTTC
>TRBV10-2|TRBJ2-7|.|TRBD2
CAPKRGAGGSHEQYF
TGCGCCCCTAAGCGGGGGGCAGGGGGATCGCACGAGCAGTACTTC
>TRBV7-6|TRBJ2-2|once|.
CASSGTNTGELFF
TGTGCCAGCTCCGGGACAAACACCGGGGAGCTGTTTTTT
>TRBV18|TRBJ1-5|.|TRBD1
CASSRQGAPLNQPQHF
TGTGCCAGCTCACGACAGGGGGCCCCCCTCAATCAGCCCCAGCATTTT
>TRBV7-9|TRBJ1-4|.|TRBD1
CASSRDRGVEKLFF
TGTGCCAGCAGCAGGGACAGGGGGGTCGAAAAACTGTTTTTT
>TRBV11-2|TRBJ2-4|.|.
CASSLDRRNIQYF
TGTGCCAGCAGCTTAGACAGGAGGAACATTCAGTACTTC
>TRBV28|TRBJ2-1|.|TRBD2
CASSLRGTSGRARYNEQFF
TGTGCCAGCAGTCTAAGGGGGACTAGCGGGAGGGCCCGGTACAATGAGCAGTTCTTC
>TRBV6-5|TRBJ2-7|.|.
CASSRVSYEQYF
TGTGCCAGCAGTCGGGTGTCATACGAGCAGTACTTC
>TRBV7-9|TRBJ2-7|.|TRBD1
CASSSDRVGTYEQYF
TGTGCCAGCAGCTCCGACAGGGTAGGGACCTACGAGCAGTACTTC
>TRBV6-8|TRBJ1-2|.|.
CASRPGPNYGYTF
TGTGCCAGCAGACCTGGACCGAACTATGGCTACACCTTC
>TRBV6-1|TRBJ2-7|.|TRBD2
CASRRGTSGSYEQYF
TGTGCCAGCAGGCGCGGGACTAGCGGTAGCTACGAGCAGTACTTC
>TRBV7-3|TRBJ2-3|.|.
CASSLTFSTDTQYF
TGTGCCAGCAGCTTAACCTTTTCCACAGATACGCAGTATTTT
>TRBV9|TRBJ2-1|.|.
CASSLRLGGSREQFF
TGTGCCAGCAGCTTACGACTAGGAGGTTCGCGTGAGCAGTTCTTC
>TRBV5-6|TRBJ2-3|.|.
CASSLAGTDTQYF
TGTGCCAGCAGCTTGGCGGGGACAGATACGCAGTATTTT
>TRBV4-3|TRBJ2-7|.|TRBD2
CASSQDRTSGGTYDEQYF
TGCGCCAGCAGCCAAGATCGGACTAGCGGGGGGACCTACGATGAGCAGTACTTC
>TRBV18|TRBJ2-5|.|.
CASSPPWGRETQYF
TGTGCCAGCTCACCACCGTGGGGTCGAGAGACCCAGTACTTC
>TRBV19|TRBJ1-2|.|.
CASNSETGRNYGYTF
TGTGCCAGTAACAGTGAGACGGGGCGGAACTATGGCTACACCTTC
>TRBV10-3|TRBJ1-4|.|TRBD1
CAIRDTGGSNEKLFF
TGTGCCATCAGGGATACAGGGGGCTCTAATGAAAAACTGTTTTTT
>TRBV10-1|TRBJ2-3|.|TRBD2
CASSDGTSGTTDTQYF
TGCGCCAGCAGTGACGGGACTAGCGGGACCACAGATACGCAGTATTTT